These 17 T cell receptor beta chains were sequenced from one sample in a study of T-cell reconstitution after alpha-beta-depleted transplantation in children. Unique molecular identifiers were incorporated when the TCRbeta library was constructed. A single record per CDR3 protein comes from TCRdb applying MiXCR to the PCR reads. Found here are approximately 1,000,000 distinct CDR3 sequences, about 29% of them singletons; the top ten hold over 25%. The material was PBMCs, mostly from graft donor cells, obtained 360 days after TCRalphabeta/CD19-depleted stem cell transplant. Source of these receptors: a boy under two years old who had a stem cell transplant for SCID, so the T cells may come from the graft donor.

This clonotype has more than one count but fewer than ten. The J gene is TRBJ1-3, the V gene TRBV6-5; D possibly corresponds to TRBD1 (5 bases). The germline CDR1 and CDR2 sequences are MNHEY and SVGAGI. The CDR3 covers 15 residues. V was trimmed by 0 bases and J by 3 bases, leaving 9 bases between them. The CDR3, as DNA: TGTGCCAGCAGTTACTCGCCCGACAGTGGAAACACCATATATTTT. Its translation is CASSYSPDSGNTIYF.

This clonotype occurred a few times. The chain links TRBV7-2 to TRBJ1-6, with D tentatively TRBD1 (5 bases). Germline V gene sequence: CDR1 SGHTA, CDR2 FQGNSA. The V and J ends lost 1 base and 7 bases respectively, with 11 bases between them. The CDR3 has 15 amino acids. The CDR3 DNA reads as TGTGCCAGCAGCTTAGGAGGGGCCCGGAATTCACCCCTCCACTTT. Translating it yields CASSLGGARNSPLHF.

The CDR3 protein is CAISESGQVSYEQYF. The CDR3 DNA sequence: TGTGCCATCAGTGAGTCGGGACAGGTATCCTACGAGCAGTACTTC. The V gene is TRBV10-3, the J gene TRBJ2-7; 8 nucleotides match TRBD1. The CDR3 spans 15 residues. V shed 0 bases, J shed 1 base, and the junction held 2 bases outside the gene matches. Germline V gene lookup returns CDR1 ENHRY and CDR2 SYGVKD.

The V and J genes are TRBV7-9 and TRBJ1-1, with D unclear. CDR3 length: 13 amino acids. Germline CDR1 reads SEHNR; CDR2 reads FQNEAQ (reference sequence). Trimming left V 1 base short and J 2 bases short, with 5 bases between. Written as DNA, the CDR3 is TGTGCCAGCAGCTTAGATTTTAACACTGAAGCTTTCTTT. Translated, it gives CASSLDFNTEAFF.

The chain carries TRBV12-3 or TRBV12-4 and TRBJ2-1; 9 bases align to TRBD1. V lost 8 bases and J lost 3; bases outside the gene matches: 5. The length of the CDR3 is 14 residues. For the CDR3, the DNA is TGTGCCAGCGGCAGACAGGGGGTCTACAATGAGCAGTTCTTC. This codes for CASGRQGVYNEQFF.

This chain uses TRBV6-5 with TRBJ1-5; D is unresolved. Germline CDR1 and CDR2: MNHEY and SVGAGI. The CDR3 runs to 14 residues. Trimming left V 0 bases short and J 6 bases short, with 9 bases between. CDR3 coding DNA: TGTGCCAGCAGTTACTCGAATACGGGTCAGCCCCAGCATTTT. It codes for CASSYSNTGQPQHF.

The gene calls are TRBV12-3 or TRBV12-4 and TRBJ1-2; 10 nucleotides match TRBD1. Germline trimming cut 5 bases from V and 3 bases from J; bases unmatched to any gene: 6. CDR3 length: 15 residues. The CDR3 spells CASSRPGQGYYGYTF. Here the CDR3 DNA reads TGTGCCAGCAGTAGGCCGGGACAGGGGTACTATGGCTACACCTTC.

Note on this clonotype: Just one base apart from a much larger clone, this may be a read error. The rearrangement joins TRBV4-3 to TRBJ2-3; D gene unclear. The ends were cut back, 3 bases at V and 2 bases at J, with 6 bases in the middle. The CDR3 has 13 amino acids. The germline V gene has CDR1 LGHNA and CDR2 YSLEER. The CDR3 bases are TGCGCCAGCAGCCAGGGGATCACAGATACGCAGTATTTT. It is translated as CASSQGITDTQYF.

The CDR3 coding sequence is TGCGCCAGCAGCTTGGGGGCGCCGAATGAAAAACTGTTTTTT. Amino acids: CASSLGAPNEKLFF. The chain links TRBV5-1 to TRBJ1-4; D is undetermined. V lost 0 bases and J 5 bases, leaving 8 bases between the germline ends. Germline-derived CDR1 and CDR2 are SGHRS and YFSETQ. This CDR3 has 14 residues.

This clonotype was observed at least ten times. The rearrangement links TRBV6-5 to TRBJ2-1, with a weak D call TRBD2 (6 bases). Trimming removed 6 bases at V and 8 bases at J, with 26 bases between. The CDR3 spans 17 residues. Germline V CDR1 and CDR2: MNHEY, SVGAGI. The CDR3 is CASRPTLGTQSSDEQFF. The DNA for the CDR3 is TGTGCCAGCAGGCCAACCCTCGGGACTCAATCGTCCGATGAGCAGTTCTTC.

CDR3 loop: CASSSRSGEGIQYF. DNA of the CDR3: TGTGCCAGCAGCTCTAGGTCAGGGGAAGGCATTCAGTACTTC. This chain uses TRBV5-5 with TRBJ2-4; possibly TRBD1 for D (6 bases). The CDR3 length is 14 residues. Deletions cut 3 bases from V and 9 bases from J, with 16 bases between. Germline V gene sequence: CDR1 SGHKS, CDR2 YYEKEE (reference sequence).

J is TRBJ2-7 and V is TRBV29-1; 14 nucleotides agree with TRBD2. CDR1 is SQVTM and CDR2 is ANQGSEA in the germline V gene. This CDR3 comprises 16 residues. The junction had 3 bases not matched to a gene; V was cut back by 0 bases and J by 2 bases. DNA for the CDR3: TGCAGCGTTGAAGATTGGACTAGCGGGGGGACCTACGAGCAGTACTTC. Protein: CSVEDWTSGGTYEQYF.

This clonotype has more than one count but fewer than ten. This chain links TRBV5-1 with TRBJ1-1; D gene uncertain. This CDR3 is 13 amino acids long. Trimming took off 6 bases at V and 3 bases at J, with 12 bases between the two ends. Germline-derived CDR1 and CDR2 are SGHRS and YFSETQ. The CDR3 nucleotides read TGCGCCAGCAACTCCCGGGATGACACTGAAGCTTTCTTT. Translating gives CASNSRDDTEAFF.

This clonotype has more than one count but fewer than ten. This chain connects TRBV7-2 to TRBJ2-4; TRBD1 matches 7 bases. Germline V gene sequence: CDR1 SGHTA, CDR2 FQGNSA. CDR3 length: 14 residues. The J segment lost 8 bases and the V segment lost 3 bases, leaving 7 bases of the junction unmatched. CDR3 loop: CASSFPGGGDIQYF. DNA for the CDR3: TGTGCCAGCAGCTTCCCAGGGGGTGGTGACATTCAGTACTTC.

The chain recombines TRBV15 with TRBJ2-3; TRBD1 aligns across 7 bases. J gave up 2 bases and V 1 base, and 3 bases lay outside the gene matches. This CDR3 spans 15 amino acids. Germline values: CDR1 LNHNV, CDR2 YYDKDF (reference sequence). The CDR3, as DNA: TGTGCCACCAGCAGAGGACAGGGCGTCACAGATACGCAGTATTTT. It is translated as CATSRGQGVTDTQYF.

CDR3 sequence reads: CASSQERYQPQHF. In DNA form, the CDR3 reads TGCGCCAGCAGCCAAGAACGATATCAGCCCCAGCATTTT. The V gene is TRBV4-1, the J gene TRBJ1-5; D is uncertain. This CDR3 has 13 amino acids. The V gene lost 0 bases and the J gene lost 5 bases, with 5 bases spanning the gap. CDR1 and CDR2 from the germline V gene are MGHRA and YSYEKL.

In this sample, this clonotype turned up a few times. This rearrangement joins TRBV18 to TRBJ2-3, with D perhaps matching TRBD2 (6 bases). The CDR3 length is 15 residues. The V gene lost 1 base and the J gene lost 0 bases, with 8 bases spanning the gap. Germline V gene sequence: CDR1 KGHSH, CDR2 LQKENI. The CDR3 here is CASSPRGTSTDTQYF. The CDR3 DNA reads TGTGCCAGCTCACCACGGGGGACTAGCACAGATACGCAGTATTTT.